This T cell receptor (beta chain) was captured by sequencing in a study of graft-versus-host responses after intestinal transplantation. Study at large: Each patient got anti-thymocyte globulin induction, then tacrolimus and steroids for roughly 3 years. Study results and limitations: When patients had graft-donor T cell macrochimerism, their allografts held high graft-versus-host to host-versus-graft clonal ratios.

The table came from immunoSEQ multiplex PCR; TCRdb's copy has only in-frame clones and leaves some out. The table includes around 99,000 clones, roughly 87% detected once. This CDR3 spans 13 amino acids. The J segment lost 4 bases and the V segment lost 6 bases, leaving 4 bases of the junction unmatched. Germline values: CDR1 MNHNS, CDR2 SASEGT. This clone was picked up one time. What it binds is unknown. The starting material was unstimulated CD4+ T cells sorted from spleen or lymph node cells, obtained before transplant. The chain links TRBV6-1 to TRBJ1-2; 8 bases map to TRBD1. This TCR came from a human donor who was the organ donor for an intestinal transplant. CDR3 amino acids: CASRPGQAYGYTF. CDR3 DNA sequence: TGTGCCAGCAGACCGGGACAGGCCTATGGCTACACCTTC.